This TCR beta chain is from a study of tumor-infiltrating lymphocytes in primary liver carcinoma. The researchers produced TCR beta cDNA from approximately 460 ng total RNA with a constant-region primer. Construction of TCR beta libraries relied on three successive nested multiplex PCR rounds employing slightly modified ARM-PCR. Two initial PCR rounds of about 10 cycles each paired TRBV1-TRBV30 forward primers with a C-beta reverse primer. TCRdb independently ran MiXCR on the multiplex PCR reads; one entry per CDR3 protein. The sample consists of tens of thousands of distinct CDR3 sequences, more than 60% of them appearing once. It was from approximately 20-30 mg of unsorted bulk tissue that RNA and DNA were co-extracted. Surgery removed the patients' primary liver carcinoma. No treatment had been given to the patients, who were chronically infected with HBV. The CDR3 sequence is 16 residues long. V lost 2 bases, J lost 9 bases, and 13 bases stayed unmatched. The germline gives CDR1 MNHEY, CDR2 SVGEGT.

The study, taken as a whole, reports: Researchers found tumor-adjacent and tumor-blood pairs overlapped less than tumor region pairs.

As for this clonotype: Its cognate antigen is unknown.

The sequence came from a woman aged 25 to 39 with primary liver carcinoma and hepatitis B virus infection. The chain uses TRBV6-2 or TRBV6-3 and TRBJ2-1; 7 bases are a match to TRBD2. The sample taken for sequencing was tumor-adjacent normal liver tissue. CDR3 sequence: CASSYMLGEGGCEQFF. CDR3 DNA sequence: TGTGCCAGCAGTTACATGCTTGGGGAGGGTGGCTGTGAGCAGTTCTTC.